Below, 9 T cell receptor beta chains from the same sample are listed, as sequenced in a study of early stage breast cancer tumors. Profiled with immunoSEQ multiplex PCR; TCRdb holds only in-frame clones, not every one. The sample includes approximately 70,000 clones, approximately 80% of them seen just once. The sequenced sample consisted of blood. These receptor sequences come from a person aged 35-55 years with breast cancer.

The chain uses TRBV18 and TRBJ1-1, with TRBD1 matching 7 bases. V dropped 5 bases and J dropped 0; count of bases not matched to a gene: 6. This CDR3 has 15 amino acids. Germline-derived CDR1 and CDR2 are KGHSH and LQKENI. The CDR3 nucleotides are TGTGCCAGCTCAAGGACAGGAGATCTGAACACTGAAGCTTTCTTT. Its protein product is CASSRTGDLNTEAFF.

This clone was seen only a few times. CDR3 sequence reads: CASSERNGLNQPQHF. The CDR3 DNA reads TGTGCCAGCAGTGAACGGAATGGATTGAATCAGCCCCAGCATTTT. The chain employs TRBV2 and TRBJ1-5; D is ambiguous. The CDR3 runs 15 residues. Deletions cut 2 bases from V and 4 bases from J, with 12 bases between. The V gene's germline CDR1 is SNHLY and CDR2 FYNNEI.

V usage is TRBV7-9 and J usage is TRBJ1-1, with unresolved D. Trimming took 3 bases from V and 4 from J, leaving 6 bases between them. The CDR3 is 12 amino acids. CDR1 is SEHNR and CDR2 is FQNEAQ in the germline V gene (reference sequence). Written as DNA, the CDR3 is TGTGCCAGCAGCTTGCGGGGCACTGAAGCTTTCTTT. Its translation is CASSLRGTEAFF.

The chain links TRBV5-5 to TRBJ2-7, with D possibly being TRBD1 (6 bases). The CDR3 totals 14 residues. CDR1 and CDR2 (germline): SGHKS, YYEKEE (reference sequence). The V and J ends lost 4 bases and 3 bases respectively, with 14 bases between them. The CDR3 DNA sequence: TGTGCCAGCAGCCCTGGGACACTAGACTACGAGCAGTACTTC. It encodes CASSPGTLDYEQYF.

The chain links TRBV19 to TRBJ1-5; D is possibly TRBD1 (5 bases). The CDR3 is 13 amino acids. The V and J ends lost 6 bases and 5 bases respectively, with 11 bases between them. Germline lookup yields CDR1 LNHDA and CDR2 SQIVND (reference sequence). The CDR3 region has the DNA TGTGCCAGTAGCCGGGACGGTGATCAGCCCCAGCATTTT. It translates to CASSRDGDQPQHF. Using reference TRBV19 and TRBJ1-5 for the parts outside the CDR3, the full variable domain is DGGITQSPKYLFRKEGQNVTLSCEQNLNHDAMYWYRQDPGQGLRLIYYSQIVNDFQKGDIAEGYSVSREKKESFPLTVTSAQKNPTAFYLCASSRDGDQPQHFGDGTRLSIL.

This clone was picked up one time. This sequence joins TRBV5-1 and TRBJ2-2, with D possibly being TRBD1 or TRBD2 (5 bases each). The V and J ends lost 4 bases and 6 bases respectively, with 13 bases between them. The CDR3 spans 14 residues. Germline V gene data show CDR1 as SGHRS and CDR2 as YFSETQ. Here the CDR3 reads CASSPTPGPGELFF. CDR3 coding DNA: TGCGCCAGCAGCCCGACCCCGGGACCCGGGGAGCTGTTTTTT.

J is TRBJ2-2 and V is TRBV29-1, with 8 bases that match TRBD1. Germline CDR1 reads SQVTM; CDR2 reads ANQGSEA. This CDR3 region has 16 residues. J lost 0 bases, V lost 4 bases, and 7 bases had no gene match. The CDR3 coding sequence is TGCAGCGTTGTCCCGACAGGGGTATCGAACACCGGGGAGCTGTTTTTT. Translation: CSVVPTGVSNTGELFF.

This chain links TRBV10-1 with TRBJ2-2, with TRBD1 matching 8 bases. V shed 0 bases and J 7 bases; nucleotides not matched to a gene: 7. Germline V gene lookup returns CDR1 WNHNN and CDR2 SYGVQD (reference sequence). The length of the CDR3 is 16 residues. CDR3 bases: TGCGCCAGCAGTGAGTCGTCAGGGGGCGATGGCGGGGAGCTGTTTTTT. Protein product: CASSESSGGDGGELFF.

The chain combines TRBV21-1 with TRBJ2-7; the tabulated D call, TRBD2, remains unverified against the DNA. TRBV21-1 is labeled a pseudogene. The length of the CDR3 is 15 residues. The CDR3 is CASSDGTSGSSEQYF. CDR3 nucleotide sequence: TGTGCCAGCAGCGACGGGACTAGCGGGAGTAGCGAGCAGTACTTC.